Following are 28 T cell receptor beta chains from one sample sequenced in a study of CD4 T cells in relation to SARS-CoV-2 and coronaviruses. Sequencing was performed with immunoSEQ multiplex PCR; in TCRdb, only in-frame clones are kept and a portion is missing. Among tens of thousands of clones listed, 92% were seen once. Material: naive CD4+ T cells from PBMCs. Subset here: naive CD4+ T cells isolated by negative enrichment. Receptors were obtained from an adult with COVID-19.

This clone was seen only a few times. This chain uses TRBV2 with TRBJ1-6; D is unresolved. Germline CDR1 SNHLY, CDR2 FYNNEI. The V end lost 4 bases, the J end lost 0 bases, and 7 bases lay between the germline ends. The CDR3 has 15 amino acids. The CDR3 spells CASSVGSSYNSPLHF. Here the CDR3 DNA reads TGTGCCAGCAGTGTGGGGAGCTCCTATAATTCACCCCTCCACTTT.

The V and J genes are TRBV28 and TRBJ1-2; TRBD1 might be the D (5 bases). Germline V gene lookup returns CDR1 MDHEN and CDR2 SYDVKM. This CDR3 spans 14 amino acids. The V end lost 5 bases, the J end lost 6 bases, and 16 bases lay between the germline ends. CDR3 in DNA: TGTGCCAGCAGTCTAGGGGACCCGAGGGATGGCTACACCTTC. This gives the protein CASSLGDPRDGYTF.

This chain connects TRBV28 to TRBJ2-3, with 8 bases lining up with TRBD1. V shed 7 bases, J shed 4 bases, and the junction held 10 bases outside the gene matches. Per the germline V gene, CDR1 is MDHEN and CDR2 is SYDVKM. The CDR3 has 15 residues. CDR3 DNA sequence: TGTGCCAGCACCTCAGACAGGGGTGACCCAGATACGCAGTATTTT. It codes for CASTSDRGDPDTQYF.

This clone came up a few times. The chain employs TRBV18 and TRBJ2-7; 7 nucleotides align to TRBD1. V shed 6 bases, J shed 3 bases, and the junction held 8 bases outside the gene matches. From germline, CDR1 is KGHSH and CDR2 LQKENI. CDR3 size: 14 residues. The CDR3 protein is CASSQRGQNYEQYF. The DNA for the CDR3 is TGTGCCAGCTCTCAACGGGGACAGAACTACGAGCAGTACTTC.

This chain connects TRBV3-1 (or the pseudogene TRBV3-2) to TRBJ2-7, with D possibly TRBD1 on 6 matching bases. Looked up from germline, CDR1 is LGHDT and CDR2 is YNNKEL (reference sequence). The CDR3 is made up of 14 amino acids. V dropped 0 bases and J dropped 3 bases, with 9 bases sitting between them. The CDR3 bases are TGTGCCAGCAGCCAAGATACAGGGAGCTACGAGCAGTACTTC. Translating gives CASSQDTGSYEQYF.

This rearrangement joins TRBV5-5 to TRBJ2-7, with D perhaps matching TRBD2 (6 bases). V shed 4 bases and J shed 0 bases, with 11 bases lying between them. Germline V lookup: CDR1 SGHKS, CDR2 YYEKEE (reference sequence). The CDR3 contains 14 residues. The CDR3 loop is CASSKDGSSYEQYF. The CDR3 DNA sequence: TGTGCCAGCAGCAAAGACGGGAGCTCCTACGAGCAGTACTTC.

The J gene is TRBJ1-6, the V gene TRBV27, with D unresolved. Germline-derived CDR1 and CDR2 are MNHEY and SMNVEV (reference sequence). The CDR3 contains 14 residues. V lost 5 bases and J lost 3, with 8 bases in between. CDR3 sequence reads: CASSPESYNSPLHF. CDR3 coding DNA: TGTGCCAGCAGTCCAGAGAGCTATAATTCACCCCTCCACTTT.

The rearrangement links TRBV6-5 to TRBJ1-1; maybe TRBD1 (6 bases). The CDR3 runs to 15 residues. Germline CDR1 reads MNHEY; CDR2 reads SVGAGI. V was pared by 6 bases and J by 3 bases, with 17 bases between. The CDR3 nucleotides are TGTGCCAGCAGCCGCACAGGGACGTCTGACACTGAAGCTTTCTTT. As protein: CASSRTGTSDTEAFF.

The V call is TRBV19, the J call TRBJ2-7; D uncertain. Germline CDR1 LNHDA, CDR2 SQIVND (reference sequence). V lost 1 base to trimming and J lost 1 base, with 5 bases between them. There are 13 residues in the CDR3. The CDR3 DNA reads TGTGCCAGTAGTATAGGACAATCCTACGAGCAGTACTTC. As protein: CASSIGQSYEQYF.

The V gene is TRBV7-9, the J gene TRBJ2-7, with 8 bases aligning to TRBD2. Per the germline V gene, CDR1 is SEHNR and CDR2 is FQNEAQ (reference sequence). Trimming took 0 bases from V and 6 from J; bases not matched to a gene: 7. This CDR3 comprises 15 residues. The CDR3 sequence: CASSLALGRGGEQYF. The CDR3 DNA reads as TGTGCCAGCAGCTTAGCCCTCGGGAGGGGAGGCGAGCAGTACTTC.

The chain employs TRBV7-9 and TRBJ1-2; tentatively, D is TRBD1 (6 bases). V was shortened by 5 bases and J by 6 bases, with 16 bases between the two germline ends. Looked up from germline, CDR1 is SEHNR and CDR2 is FQNEAQ (reference sequence). This CDR3 spans 14 amino acids. The CDR3 DNA is TGTGCCAGCAGCCCGGGGGCCCCTGCGGATGGCTACACCTTC. This gives the protein CASSPGAPADGYTF.

This chain links TRBV11-3 with TRBJ2-2; TRBD1 agrees at 10 bases. The germline CDR1 and CDR2 sequences are SGHNT and YENEEA. The CDR3 consists of 16 residues. Losses at the gene ends were 4 bases for V and 4 bases for J; bases not matched to a gene: 6. This chain's CDR3 is CASSSARQGATGELFF. CDR3 coding DNA: TGTGCCAGCAGCTCCGCTAGACAGGGGGCCACCGGGGAGCTGTTTTTT.

The rearrangement uses TRBV3-1 (or the pseudogene TRBV3-2) and TRBJ2-1; no definite D call. Germline V gene sequence: CDR1 LGHDT, CDR2 YNNKEL (reference sequence). The CDR3 has 16 residues. Trimming stripped 3 bases from V and 0 bases from J, with 12 bases between. CDR3 DNA: TGTGCCAGCAGCCACCGGCTGCCGAGCTCCTACAATGAGCAGTTCTTC. It specifies CASSHRLPSSYNEQFF.

V gene TRBV7-3 combines with J gene TRBJ2-1, with TRBD2 matching over 14 bases. V was pared by 5 bases and J by 4 bases, with 10 bases of the junction left unmatched. The CDR3 length is 18 residues. Germline assignment: CDR1 SGHTA and CDR2 FQGTGA. In nucleotides, the CDR3 is TGTGCCAGCAGCCCCCGAGGACTAGCGGGAGGTTGGTACAATGAGCAGTTCTTC. This gives the protein CASSPRGLAGGWYNEQFF.

The chain couples TRBV5-1 to TRBJ2-7; 11 bases are a match to TRBD2. The CDR3 contains 16 residues. Trimming removed 0 bases from V and 1 base from J; junction bases left unmatched: 3. Per germline, CDR1 SGHRS and CDR2 YFSETQ. The CDR3 nucleotides are TGCGCCAGCAGCTTGGATGGACTAGCGGGTTCCTACGAGCAGTACTTC. This encodes CASSLDGLAGSYEQYF. Full variable domain (outside the CDR3, taken from reference TRBV5-1 and TRBJ2-7): KAGVTQTPRYLIKTRGQQVTLSCSPISGHRSVSWYQQTPGQGLQFLFEYFSETQRNKGNFPGRFSGRQFSNSRSEMNVSTLELGDSALYLCASSLDGLAGSYEQYFGPGTRLTVT.

V is TRBV27 and J is TRBJ2-2, with TRBD1 matching 8 bases. This CDR3 is 16 amino acids long. CDR1 is MNHEY and CDR2 is SMNVEV in the germline V gene (reference sequence). Trimming took 4 bases from V and 2 from J; bases not matched to a gene: 6. The CDR3 DNA is TGTGCCAGCAGTTCCCCCAGGGGGCAAAACACCGGGGAGCTGTTTTTT. This encodes CASSSPRGQNTGELFF.

The chain has TRBV11-2 and TRBJ2-7; D gene uncertain. Trimming took off 6 bases at V and 3 bases at J, with 15 bases between the two ends. This CDR3 is built from 14 residues. Germline values: CDR1 SGHAT, CDR2 FQNNGV. Here the CDR3 reads CASSSRPDLYEQYF. CDR3 nucleotide sequence: TGTGCCAGCAGTTCAAGACCGGATCTCTACGAGCAGTACTTC. Drawing the rest from reference TRBV11-2 and TRBJ2-7, the complete variable domain is EAGVAQSPRYKIIEKRQSVAFWCNPISGHATLYWYQQILGQGPKLLIQFQNNGVVDDSQLPKDRFSAERLKGVDSTLKIQPAKLEDSAVYLCASSSRPDLYEQYFGPGTRLTVT.

The rearrangement uses TRBV6-5 and TRBJ2-3, with D unclear. Germline V gene data show CDR1 as MNHEY and CDR2 as SVGAGI. The CDR3 has 16 amino acids. The V end lost 0 bases, the J end lost 2 bases, and 12 bases lay between the germline ends. The chain's CDR3 is CASSYSNAADTDTQYF. CDR3 coding DNA: TGTGCCAGCAGTTACTCGAATGCGGCAGACACAGATACGCAGTATTTT.

This chain connects TRBV5-4 to TRBJ2-5; D ambiguous. Germline CDR1 SGHNT, CDR2 YYREEE (reference sequence). V shed 0 bases and J shed 0 bases, with 12 bases lying between them. The CDR3 is 16 amino acids. The CDR3 loop reads CASSLVHHGDQETQYF. CDR3 coding DNA: TGTGCCAGCAGCTTGGTGCATCACGGAGACCAAGAGACCCAGTACTTC. The full variable domain, in which reference TRBV5-4 and TRBJ2-5 provide the parts outside the CDR3, is ETGVTQSPTHLIKTRGQQVTLRCSSQSGHNTVSWYQQALGQGPQFIFQYYREEENGRGNFPPRFSGLQFPNYSSELNVNALELDDSALYLCASSLVHHGDQETQYFGPGTRLLVL.

The J gene is TRBJ1-2, the V gene TRBV24-1, with 8 bases fitting TRBD1. With 4 bases clipped from V and 1 base from J, the junction kept 4 bases outside the gene matches. CDR1 KGHDR and CDR2 SFDVKD come from the germline V gene. The CDR3 totals 15 residues. CDR3 bases: TGTGCCACCAGTGACCGAGGACAGGGTAACTATGGCTACACCTTC. It specifies CATSDRGQGNYGYTF.

This sequence joins TRBV24-1 and TRBJ1-2, with unresolved D. The ends were cut back, 5 bases at V and 4 bases at J, with 10 bases in the middle. CDR3 length: 13 residues. CDR1 and CDR2 from the germline V gene are KGHDR and SFDVKD. The CDR3 here is CATSVGRLYGYTF. Written as DNA, the CDR3 is TGTGCCACCAGTGTTGGCAGACTCTATGGCTACACCTTC.

V usage is TRBV7-9 and J usage is TRBJ1-4; 9 bases agree with TRBD1. The germline V gene encodes CDR1 SEHNR and CDR2 FQNEAQ (reference sequence). This CDR3 comprises 15 residues. J was trimmed by 7 bases and V by 5 bases; bases with no gene match: 8. DNA for the CDR3: TGTGCCAGCAGCCTGACCGGGACAGGGAGTGAAAAACTGTTTTTT. It codes for CASSLTGTGSEKLFF.

V and J are TRBV28 and TRBJ2-7, with D possibly TRBD1 on 5 matching bases. Germline assignment: CDR1 MDHEN and CDR2 SYDVKM. The CDR3 sequence is 16 residues long. V gave up 2 bases and J gave up 5 bases, with 19 bases separating them. The CDR3 loop is CASSLRRWGRANEQYF. In nucleotides, the CDR3 is TGTGCCAGCAGTTTACGCCGCTGGGGCAGGGCTAACGAGCAGTACTTC.

V gene TRBV6-5 combines with J gene TRBJ1-2, with D unclear. Trimming stripped 5 bases from V and 3 bases from J, with 7 bases between. This CDR3 has 12 residues. CDR1 and CDR2 (germline): MNHEY, SVGAGI. The CDR3 loop is CASSPGYYGYTF. The CDR3 DNA reads as TGTGCCAGCAGTCCGGGATACTATGGCTACACCTTC.

The rearrangement joins TRBV11-2 to TRBJ1-5; D is ambiguous. Germline CDR1 reads SGHAT; CDR2 reads FQNNGV. CDR3 size: 13 residues. V was trimmed by 0 bases and J by 2 bases, leaving 2 bases between them. CDR3 residues: CASSLERNQPQHF. Written as DNA, the CDR3 is TGTGCCAGCAGCTTAGAGCGCAATCAGCCCCAGCATTTT.

The V gene is TRBV18, the J gene TRBJ2-1; 13 positions match TRBD2. The CDR3 runs to 17 residues. The V segment lost 2 bases and the J segment 1 base; nucleotides outside the gene matches: 2. Germline lookup yields CDR1 KGHSH and CDR2 LQKENI. The CDR3 DNA follows: TGTGCCAGCTCACCAACTAGCGGGAGGGCATCCTACAATGAGCAGTTCTTC. Translation gives CASSPTSGRASYNEQFF.

This clone was detected once. The chain couples TRBV6-5 to TRBJ2-1, with TRBD1 as a possible D gene (5 bases). V dropped 6 bases and J dropped 6 bases, with 12 bases sitting between them. Looked up from germline, CDR1 is MNHEY and CDR2 is SVGAGI. The CDR3 is 13 residues long. The CDR3 nucleotides read TGTGCCAGCAGATCTAGACAGTCCAATGAGCAGTTCTTC. It yields the protein CASRSRQSNEQFF.

The chain employs TRBV5-1 and TRBJ1-6; no definite D call. Per the germline V gene, CDR1 is SGHRS and CDR2 is YFSETQ. Trimming removed 1 base from V and 8 bases from J, with 10 bases in between. The CDR3 runs to 14 residues. This chain's CDR3 is CASSLSTSDSPLHF. The CDR3, as DNA: TGCGCCAGCAGCTTGTCGACATCGGATTCACCCCTCCACTTT.